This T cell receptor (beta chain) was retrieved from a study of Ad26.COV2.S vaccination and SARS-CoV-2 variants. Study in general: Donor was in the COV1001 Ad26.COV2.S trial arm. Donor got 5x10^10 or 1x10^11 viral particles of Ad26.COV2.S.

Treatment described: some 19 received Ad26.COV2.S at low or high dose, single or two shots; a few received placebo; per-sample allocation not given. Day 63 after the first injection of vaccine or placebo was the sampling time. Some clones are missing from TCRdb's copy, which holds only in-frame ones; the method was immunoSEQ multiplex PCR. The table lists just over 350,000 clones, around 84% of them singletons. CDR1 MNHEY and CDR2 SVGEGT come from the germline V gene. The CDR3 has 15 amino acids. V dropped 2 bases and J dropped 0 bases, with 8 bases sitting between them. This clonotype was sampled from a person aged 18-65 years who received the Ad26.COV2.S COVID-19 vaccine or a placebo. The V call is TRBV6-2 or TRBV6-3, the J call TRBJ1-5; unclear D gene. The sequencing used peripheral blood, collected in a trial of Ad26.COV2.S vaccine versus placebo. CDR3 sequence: CASSYGRYSNQPQHF. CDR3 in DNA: TGTGCCAGCAGTTACGGGCGATATAGCAATCAGCCCCAGCATTTT.